This T cell receptor (beta chain) derives from a study of cytomegalovirus exposure and HLA in healthy donors. Study-wide findings and caveats: In a later analysis, the majority of CMV-associated beta chains seemingly showed HLA restriction. Across all donors, roughly uniform sequencing depth was an assumption of the presence/absence analyses. Other equally common chains were less clonally expanded than HLA-associated TCR beta chains, a later analysis showed.

13 Jbeta primers and 60 Vbeta primers were used for the PCR. Assay: immunoSEQ multiplex PCR; the TCRdb copy retains only in-frame clones and omits some. Of tens of thousands of clones detected, approximately 76% appear once; the ten largest clones hold approximately 5.5%. On this clone itself: Its antigen is not known.

The V end was cut by 7 bases, the J end by 7 bases, with 11 bases between. This CDR3 region has 11 residues. Germline CDR1 and CDR2: WSHSY and SAAADI. At collection, donors were nominally healthy, but unrecorded immune exposures were probable. The chain carries TRBV10-2 and TRBJ2-7, with a tentative D call TRBD2 (5 bases). This TCR came from a man in his fifties in good health and CMV-seronegative. Sequencing used PBMCs. This CDR3 reads CASIRGREQYF. Here the CDR3 DNA reads TGCGCCAGCATCCGAGGGAGAGAGCAGTACTTC.